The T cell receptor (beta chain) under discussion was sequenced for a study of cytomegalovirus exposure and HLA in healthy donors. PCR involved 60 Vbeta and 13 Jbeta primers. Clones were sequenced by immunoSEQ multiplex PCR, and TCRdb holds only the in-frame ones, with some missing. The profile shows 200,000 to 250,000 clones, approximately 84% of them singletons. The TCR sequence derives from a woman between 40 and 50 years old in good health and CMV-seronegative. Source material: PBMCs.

The CDR3 DNA sequence: TGTGCCAGCAGTTTGAGAGGGAGGATCGAGAACACTGAAGCTTTCTTT. Protein product: CASSLRGRIENTEAFF. V and J are TRBV28 and TRBJ1-1; D gene uncertain. Germline V gives CDR1 MDHEN, CDR2 SYDVKM. The CDR3 contains 16 residues. V lost 3 bases and J lost 1, with 15 bases in between.